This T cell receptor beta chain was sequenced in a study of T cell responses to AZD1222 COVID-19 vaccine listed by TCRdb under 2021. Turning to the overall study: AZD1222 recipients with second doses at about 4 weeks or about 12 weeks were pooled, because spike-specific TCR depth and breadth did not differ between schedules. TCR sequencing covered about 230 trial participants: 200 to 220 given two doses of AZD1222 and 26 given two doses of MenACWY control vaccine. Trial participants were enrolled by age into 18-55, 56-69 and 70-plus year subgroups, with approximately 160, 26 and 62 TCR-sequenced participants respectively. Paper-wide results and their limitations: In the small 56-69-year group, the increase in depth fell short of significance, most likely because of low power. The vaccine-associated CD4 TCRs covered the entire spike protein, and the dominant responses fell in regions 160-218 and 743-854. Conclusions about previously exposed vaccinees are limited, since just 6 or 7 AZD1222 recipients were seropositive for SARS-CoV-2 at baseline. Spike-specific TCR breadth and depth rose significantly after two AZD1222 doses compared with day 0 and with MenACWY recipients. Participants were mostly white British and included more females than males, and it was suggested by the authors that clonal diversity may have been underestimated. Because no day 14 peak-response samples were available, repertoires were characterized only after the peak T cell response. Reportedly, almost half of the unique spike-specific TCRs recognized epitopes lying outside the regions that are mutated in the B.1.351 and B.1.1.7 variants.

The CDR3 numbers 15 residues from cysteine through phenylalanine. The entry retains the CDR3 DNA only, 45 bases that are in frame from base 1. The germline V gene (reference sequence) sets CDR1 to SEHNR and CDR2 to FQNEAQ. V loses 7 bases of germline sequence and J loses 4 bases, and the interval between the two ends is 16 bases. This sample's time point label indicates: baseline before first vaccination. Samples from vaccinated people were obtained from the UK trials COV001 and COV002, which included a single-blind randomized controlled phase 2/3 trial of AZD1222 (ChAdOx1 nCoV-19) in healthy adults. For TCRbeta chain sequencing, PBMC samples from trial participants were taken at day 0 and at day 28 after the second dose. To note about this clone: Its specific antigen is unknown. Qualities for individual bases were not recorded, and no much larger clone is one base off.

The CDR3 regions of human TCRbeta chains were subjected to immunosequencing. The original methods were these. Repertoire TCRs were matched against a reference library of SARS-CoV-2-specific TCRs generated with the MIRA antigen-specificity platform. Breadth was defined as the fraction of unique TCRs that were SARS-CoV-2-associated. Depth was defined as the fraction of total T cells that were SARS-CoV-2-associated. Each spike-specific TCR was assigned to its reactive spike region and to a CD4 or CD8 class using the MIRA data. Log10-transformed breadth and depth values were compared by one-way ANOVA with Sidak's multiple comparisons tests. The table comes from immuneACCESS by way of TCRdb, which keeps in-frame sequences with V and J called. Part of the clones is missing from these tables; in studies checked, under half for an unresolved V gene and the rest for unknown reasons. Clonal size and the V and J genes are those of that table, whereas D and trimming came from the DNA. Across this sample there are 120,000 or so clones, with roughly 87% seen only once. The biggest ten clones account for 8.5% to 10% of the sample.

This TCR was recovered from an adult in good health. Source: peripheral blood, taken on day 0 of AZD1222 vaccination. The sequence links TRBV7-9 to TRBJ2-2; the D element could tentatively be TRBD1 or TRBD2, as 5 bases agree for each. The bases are TGTGCCAGCAACATCAGGGACCAGGGCACCGGGGAGCTGTTTTTT. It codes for CASNIRDQGTGELFF. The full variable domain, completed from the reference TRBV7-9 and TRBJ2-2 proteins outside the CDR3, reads DTGVSQNPRHKITKRGQNVTFRCDPISEHNRLYWYRQTLGQGPEFLTYFQNEAQLEKSRLLSDRFSAERPKGSFSTLEIQRTEQGDSAMYLCASNIRDQGTGELFFGEGSRLTVL.